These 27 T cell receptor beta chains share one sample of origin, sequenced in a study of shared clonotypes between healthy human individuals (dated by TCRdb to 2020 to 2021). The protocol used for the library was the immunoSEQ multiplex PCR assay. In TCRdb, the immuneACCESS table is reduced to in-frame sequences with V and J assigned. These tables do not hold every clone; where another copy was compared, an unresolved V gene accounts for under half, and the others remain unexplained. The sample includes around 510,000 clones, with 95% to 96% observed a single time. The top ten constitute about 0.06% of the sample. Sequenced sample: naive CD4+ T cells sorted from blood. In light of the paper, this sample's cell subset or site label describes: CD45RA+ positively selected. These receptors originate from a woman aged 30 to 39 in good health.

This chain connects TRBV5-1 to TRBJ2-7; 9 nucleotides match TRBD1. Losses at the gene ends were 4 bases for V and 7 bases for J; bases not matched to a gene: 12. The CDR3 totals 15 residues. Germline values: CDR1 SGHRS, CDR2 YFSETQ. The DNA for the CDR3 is TGCGCCAGCAGCGTCCAATTTGGACAGGGGCAAGAGCAGTACTTC. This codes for CASSVQFGQGQEQYF.

The DNA for the CDR3 is TGTGCCAGCAGCTTAGGTGGCGCGGGAGGCCCAGATACGCAGTATTTT. Residues: CASSLGGAGGPDTQYF. The chain employs TRBV7-3 and TRBJ2-3, with TRBD2 matching over 8 bases. Germline V gene data show CDR1 as SGHTA and CDR2 as FQGTGA. This CDR3 contains 16 residues. V trimming: 2 bases; J trimming: 4 bases; junction bases outside the gene matches: 8.

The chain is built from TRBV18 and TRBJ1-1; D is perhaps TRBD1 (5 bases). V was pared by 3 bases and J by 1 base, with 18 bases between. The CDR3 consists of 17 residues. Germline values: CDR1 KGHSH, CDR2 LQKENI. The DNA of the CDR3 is TGTGCCAGCTCACCTTATGAATTTGTGACAGCGAACACTGAAGCTTTCTTT. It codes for CASSPYEFVTANTEAFF.

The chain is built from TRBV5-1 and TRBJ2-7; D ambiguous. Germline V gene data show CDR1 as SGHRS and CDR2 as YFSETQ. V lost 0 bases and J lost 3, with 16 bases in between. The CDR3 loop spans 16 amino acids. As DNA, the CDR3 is TGCGCCAGCAGCTTGGTTTCCAGGCTCCTAGGCTACGAGCAGTACTTC. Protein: CASSLVSRLLGYEQYF.

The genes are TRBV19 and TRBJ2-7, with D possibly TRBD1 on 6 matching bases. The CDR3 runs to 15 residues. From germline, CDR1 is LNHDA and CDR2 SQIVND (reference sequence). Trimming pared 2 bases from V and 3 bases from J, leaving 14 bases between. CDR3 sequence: CASSIWVGQVYEQYF. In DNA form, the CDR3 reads TGTGCCAGTAGTATATGGGTGGGACAAGTCTACGAGCAGTACTTC.

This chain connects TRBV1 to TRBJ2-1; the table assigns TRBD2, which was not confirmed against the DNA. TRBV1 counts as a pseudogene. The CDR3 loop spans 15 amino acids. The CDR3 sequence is CTSTSQRRTYNEQFF. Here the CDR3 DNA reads TGCACCAGCACTTCCCAGCGGAGAACCTACAATGAGCAGTTCTTC.

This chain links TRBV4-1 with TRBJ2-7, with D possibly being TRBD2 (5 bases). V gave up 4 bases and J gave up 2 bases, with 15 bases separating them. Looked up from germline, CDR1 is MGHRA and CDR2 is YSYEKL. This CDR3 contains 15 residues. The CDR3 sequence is CASSLWNWGAYEQYF. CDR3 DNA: TGCGCCAGCAGCCTCTGGAACTGGGGAGCCTACGAGCAGTACTTC.

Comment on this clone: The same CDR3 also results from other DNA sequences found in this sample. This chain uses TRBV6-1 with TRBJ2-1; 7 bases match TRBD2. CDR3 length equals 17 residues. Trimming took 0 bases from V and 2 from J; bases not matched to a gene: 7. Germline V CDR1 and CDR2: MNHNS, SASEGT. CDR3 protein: CASSEAAGGSTYNEQFF. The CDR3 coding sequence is TGTGCCAGCAGTGAAGCGGCTGGCGGGAGTACCTACAATGAGCAGTTCTTC.

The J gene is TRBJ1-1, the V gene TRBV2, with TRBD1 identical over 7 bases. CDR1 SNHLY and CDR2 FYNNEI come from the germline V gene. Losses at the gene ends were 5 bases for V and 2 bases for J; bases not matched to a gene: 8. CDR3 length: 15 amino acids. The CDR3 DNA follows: TGTGCCAGCAGTCCTCGACAGGGAGGCAACACTGAAGCTTTCTTT. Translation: CASSPRQGGNTEAFF.

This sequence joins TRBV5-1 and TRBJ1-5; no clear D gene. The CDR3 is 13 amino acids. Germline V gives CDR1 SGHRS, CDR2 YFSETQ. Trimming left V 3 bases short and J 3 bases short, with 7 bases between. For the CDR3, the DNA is TGCGCCAGCAGCTCGGAGGTCAATCAGCCCCAGCATTTT. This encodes CASSSEVNQPQHF. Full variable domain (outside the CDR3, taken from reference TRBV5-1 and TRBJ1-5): KAGVTQTPRYLIKTRGQQVTLSCSPISGHRSVSWYQQTPGQGLQFLFEYFSETQRNKGNFPGRFSGRQFSNSRSEMNVSTLELGDSALYLCASSSEVNQPQHFGDGTRLSIL.

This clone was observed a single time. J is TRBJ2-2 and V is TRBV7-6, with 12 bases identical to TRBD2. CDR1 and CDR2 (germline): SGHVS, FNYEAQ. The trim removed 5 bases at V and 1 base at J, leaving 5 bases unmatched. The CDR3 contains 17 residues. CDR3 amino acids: CASSDRLAGENTGELFF. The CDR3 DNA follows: TGTGCCAGCAGCGATAGACTAGCGGGAGAGAACACCGGGGAGCTGTTTTTT.

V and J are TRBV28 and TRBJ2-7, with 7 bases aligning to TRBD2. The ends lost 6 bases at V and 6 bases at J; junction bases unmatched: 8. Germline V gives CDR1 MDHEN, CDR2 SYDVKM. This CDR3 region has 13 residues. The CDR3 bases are TGTGCCAGCAGCGGCGGGAGACGTCGCGAGCAGTACTTC. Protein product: CASSGGRRREQYF. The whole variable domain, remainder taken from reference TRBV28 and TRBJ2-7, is DVKVTQSSRYLVKRTGEKVFLECVQDMDHENMFWYRQDPGLGLRLIYFSYDVKMKEKGDIPEGYSVSREKKERFSLILESASTNQTSMYLCASSGGRRREQYFGPGTRLTVT.

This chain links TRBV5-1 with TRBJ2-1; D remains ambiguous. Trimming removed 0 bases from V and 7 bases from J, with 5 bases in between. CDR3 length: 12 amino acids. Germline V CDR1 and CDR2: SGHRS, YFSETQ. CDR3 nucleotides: TGCGCCAGCAGCTTGGGTTGGAATGAGCAGTTCTTC. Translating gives CASSLGWNEQFF.

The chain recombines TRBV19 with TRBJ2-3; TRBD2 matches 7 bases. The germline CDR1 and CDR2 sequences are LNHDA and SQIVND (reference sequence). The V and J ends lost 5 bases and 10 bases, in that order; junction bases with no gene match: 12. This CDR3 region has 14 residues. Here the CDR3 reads CASSPGTKIYAQYF. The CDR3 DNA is TGTGCCAGTAGTCCCGGGACTAAGATCTACGCGCAGTATTTT.

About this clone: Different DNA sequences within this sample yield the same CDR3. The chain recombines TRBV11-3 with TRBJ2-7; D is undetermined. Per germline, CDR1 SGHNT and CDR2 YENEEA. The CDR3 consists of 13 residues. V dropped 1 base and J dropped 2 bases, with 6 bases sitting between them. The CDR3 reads CASSLGRAYEQYF. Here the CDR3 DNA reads TGTGCCAGCAGCTTAGGTCGGGCCTACGAGCAGTACTTC.

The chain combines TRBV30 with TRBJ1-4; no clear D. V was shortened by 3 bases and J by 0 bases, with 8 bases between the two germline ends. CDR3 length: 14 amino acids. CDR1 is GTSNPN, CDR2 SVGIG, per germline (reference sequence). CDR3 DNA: TGTGCCTGGAGCCCCCATGCAACTAATGAAAAACTGTTTTTT. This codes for CAWSPHATNEKLFF.

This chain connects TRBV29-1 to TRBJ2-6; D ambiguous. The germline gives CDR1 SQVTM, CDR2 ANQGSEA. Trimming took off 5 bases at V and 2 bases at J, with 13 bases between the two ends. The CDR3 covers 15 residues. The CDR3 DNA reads TGCAGCGTTTCGGACGGAGATACTGGGGCCAACGTCCTGACTTTC. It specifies CSVSDGDTGANVLTF.

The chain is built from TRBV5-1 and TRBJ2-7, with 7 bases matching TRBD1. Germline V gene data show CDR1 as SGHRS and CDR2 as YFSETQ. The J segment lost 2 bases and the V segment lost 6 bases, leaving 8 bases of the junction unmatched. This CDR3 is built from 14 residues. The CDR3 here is CASNEQGSPYEQYF. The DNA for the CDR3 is TGCGCCAGCAACGAACAGGGGAGTCCCTACGAGCAGTACTTC.

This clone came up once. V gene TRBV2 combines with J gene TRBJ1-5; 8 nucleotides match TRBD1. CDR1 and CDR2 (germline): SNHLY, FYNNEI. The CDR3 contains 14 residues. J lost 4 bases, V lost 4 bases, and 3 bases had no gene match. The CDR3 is CASSAQGANQPQHF. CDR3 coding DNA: TGTGCCAGCAGTGCCCAGGGGGCGAATCAGCCCCAGCATTTT.

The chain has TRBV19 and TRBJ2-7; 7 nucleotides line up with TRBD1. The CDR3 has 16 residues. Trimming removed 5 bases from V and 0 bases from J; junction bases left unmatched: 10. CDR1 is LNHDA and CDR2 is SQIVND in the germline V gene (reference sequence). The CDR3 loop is CASSVTGAISSYEQYF. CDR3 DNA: TGTGCCAGTAGTGTTACAGGGGCAATTTCCTCCTACGAGCAGTACTTC. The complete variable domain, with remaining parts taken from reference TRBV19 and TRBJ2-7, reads DGGITQSPKYLFRKEGQNVTLSCEQNLNHDAMYWYRQDPGQGLRLIYYSQIVNDFQKGDIAEGYSVSREKKESFPLTVTSAQKNPTAFYLCASSVTGAISSYEQYFGPGTRLTVT.

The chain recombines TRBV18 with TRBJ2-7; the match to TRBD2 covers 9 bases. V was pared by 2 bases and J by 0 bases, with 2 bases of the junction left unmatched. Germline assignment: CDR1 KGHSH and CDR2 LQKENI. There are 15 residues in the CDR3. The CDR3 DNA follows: TGTGCCAGCTCACCAGGGCGGGAGGGCTCCTACGAGCAGTACTTC. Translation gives CASSPGREGSYEQYF.

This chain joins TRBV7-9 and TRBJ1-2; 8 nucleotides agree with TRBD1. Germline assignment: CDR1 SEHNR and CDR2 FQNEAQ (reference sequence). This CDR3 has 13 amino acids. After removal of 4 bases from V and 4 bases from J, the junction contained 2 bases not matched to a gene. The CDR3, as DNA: TGTGCCAGCAGCTCGGACAGGGCCTATGGCTACACCTTC. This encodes CASSSDRAYGYTF.

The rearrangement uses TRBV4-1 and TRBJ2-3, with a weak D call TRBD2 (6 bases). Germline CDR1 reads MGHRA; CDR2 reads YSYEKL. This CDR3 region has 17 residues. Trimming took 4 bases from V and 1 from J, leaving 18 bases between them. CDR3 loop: CASSPASQRAGTDTQYF. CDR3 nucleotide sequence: TGCGCCAGCAGCCCCGCGAGCCAGCGGGCTGGCACAGATACGCAGTATTTT.

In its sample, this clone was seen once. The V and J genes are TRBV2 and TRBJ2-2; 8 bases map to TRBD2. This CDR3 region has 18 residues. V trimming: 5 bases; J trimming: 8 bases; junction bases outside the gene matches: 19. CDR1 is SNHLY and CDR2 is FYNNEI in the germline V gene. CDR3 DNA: TGTGCCAGCAGTCGCGAGGGGTTGGGACTAGTTTCTATGGGGGAGCTGTTTTTT. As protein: CASSREGLGLVSMGELFF.

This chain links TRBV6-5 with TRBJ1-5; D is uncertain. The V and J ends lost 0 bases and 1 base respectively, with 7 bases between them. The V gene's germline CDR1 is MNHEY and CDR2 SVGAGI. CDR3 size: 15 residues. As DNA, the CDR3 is TGTGCCAGCAGTTACTCTATGAGAAGCAATCAGCCCCAGCATTTT. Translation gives CASSYSMRSNQPQHF.

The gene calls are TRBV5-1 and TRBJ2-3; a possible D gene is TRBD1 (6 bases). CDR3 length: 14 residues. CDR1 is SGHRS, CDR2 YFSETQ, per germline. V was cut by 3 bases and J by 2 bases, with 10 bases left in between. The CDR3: CASSSGQNTDTQYF. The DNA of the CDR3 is TGCGCCAGCAGCTCCGGACAGAACACAGATACGCAGTATTTT.

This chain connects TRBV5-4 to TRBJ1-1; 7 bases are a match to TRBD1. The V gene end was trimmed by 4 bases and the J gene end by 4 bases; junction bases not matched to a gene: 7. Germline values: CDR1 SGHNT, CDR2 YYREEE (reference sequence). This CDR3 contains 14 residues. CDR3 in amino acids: CASSGYRGGTEAFF. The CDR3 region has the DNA TGTGCCAGCAGCGGATACAGGGGTGGCACTGAAGCTTTCTTT.